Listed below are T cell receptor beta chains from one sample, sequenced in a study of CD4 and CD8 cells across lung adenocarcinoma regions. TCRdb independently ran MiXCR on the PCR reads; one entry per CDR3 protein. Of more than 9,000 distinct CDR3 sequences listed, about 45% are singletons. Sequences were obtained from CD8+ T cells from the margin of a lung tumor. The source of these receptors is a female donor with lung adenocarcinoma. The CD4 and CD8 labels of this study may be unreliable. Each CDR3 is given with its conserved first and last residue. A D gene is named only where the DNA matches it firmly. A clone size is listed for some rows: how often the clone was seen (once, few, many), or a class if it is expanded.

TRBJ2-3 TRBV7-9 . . CASSFLGGPSTDTQYF TGTGCCAGCAGCTTCCTGGGGGGGCCTAGCACAGATACGCAGTATTTT
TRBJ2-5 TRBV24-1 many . CATSEQGRETQYF TGTGCCACCAGTGAACAGGGTAGAGAGACCCAGTACTTC
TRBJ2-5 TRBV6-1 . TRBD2 CASRPEWGGQETQYF TGTGCCAGCCGACCCGAGTGGGGGGGGCAAGAGACCCAGTACTTC
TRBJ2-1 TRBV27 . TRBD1 CASSLARGYEQFF TGTGCCAGCAGTTTAGCCAGGGGGTATGAGCAGTTCTTC
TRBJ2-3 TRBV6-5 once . CASSYEAGKGNTQYF TGTGCCAGCAGTTACGAGGCAGGGAAGGGGAATACGCAGTATTTT
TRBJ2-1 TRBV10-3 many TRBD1 CAIKKGQGKGEQFF TGTGCCATCAAAAAGGGACAGGGTAAGGGTGAGCAGTTCTTC
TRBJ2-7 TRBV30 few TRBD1 CAWSGSRTGASYEQYF TGTGCCTGGAGTGGGTCGAGAACAGGGGCATCCTACGAGCAGTACTTC
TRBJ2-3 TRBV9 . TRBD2 CASSPGLVTDTQYF TGTGCCAGCAGCCCAGGACTAGTGACAGATACGCAGTATTTT
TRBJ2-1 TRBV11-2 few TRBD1 CASSSIGTVDNEQFF TGTGCCAGCAGCTCAATCGGGACAGTAGACAATGAGCAGTTCTTC
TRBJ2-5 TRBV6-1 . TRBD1 CASRGEGGCGPETQYF TGTGCCAGCAGGGGGGAAGGGGGCTGTGGCCCAGAGACCCAGTACTTC
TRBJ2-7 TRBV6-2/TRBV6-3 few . CASSYSLLTYEQYF TGTGCCAGCAGTTACTCGTTACTTACCTACGAGCAGTACTTC
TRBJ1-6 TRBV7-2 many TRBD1 CASSLGGIQGRSPLHF TGTGCCAGCAGCTTAGGTGGGATACAGGGGAGATCACCCCTCCACTTT
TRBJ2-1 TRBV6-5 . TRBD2 CASSYGGGVYEQFF TGTGCCAGCAGTTACGGCGGGGGGGTATACGAGCAGTTCTTC
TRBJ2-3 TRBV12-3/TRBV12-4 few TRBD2 CASTQTSGGGTDTQYF TGTGCCAGCACCCAGACTAGCGGGGGGGGCACAGATACGCAGTATTTT
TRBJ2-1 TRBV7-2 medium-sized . CASSLDPTFYNEQFF TGTGCCAGCAGCTTAGATCCCACGTTCTACAATGAGCAGTTCTTC
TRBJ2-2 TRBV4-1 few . CASLKLGQAGDTGELFF TGCGCCAGCCTCAAACTGGGGCAGGCCGGAGACACCGGGGAGCTGTTTTTT
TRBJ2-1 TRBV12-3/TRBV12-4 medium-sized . CASSPRSSYNEQFF TGTGCCAGCAGTCCGCGAAGCTCCTACAATGAGCAGTTCTTC
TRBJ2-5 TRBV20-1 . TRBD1 CSARDLGGPQETQYF TGCAGTGCTAGAGATCTAGGGGGCCCACAAGAGACCCAGTACTTC
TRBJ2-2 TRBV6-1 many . CASSETPGQNTGELFF TGTGCCAGCAGTGAAACTCCGGGACAGAACACCGGGGAGCTGTTTTTT
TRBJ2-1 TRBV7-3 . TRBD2 CASSPLAGDEQFF TGTGCCAGCAGCCCCCTAGCGGGGGATGAGCAGTTCTTC
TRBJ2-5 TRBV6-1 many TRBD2 CASSEPSGEGEETQYF TGTGCCAGCAGCGAGCCTTCGGGGGAGGGAGAAGAGACCCAGTACTTC
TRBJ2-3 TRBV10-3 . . CVRGLHAVSTDTQYF TGTGTCCGGGGCCTCCACGCTGTGAGCACAGATACGCAGTATTTT
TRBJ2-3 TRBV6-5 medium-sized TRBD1 CASSYSRGGGTQYF TGTGCCAGCAGTTACTCGAGAGGGGGCGGTACGCAGTATTTT
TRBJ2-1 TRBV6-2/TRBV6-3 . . CASSVGRTGEQFF TGTGCCAGCAGCGTGGGACGCACCGGTGAGCAGTTCTTC
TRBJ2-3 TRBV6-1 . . CASTFGVSNTETQYF TGTGCCAGCACCTTCGGGGTCAGTAACACAGAGACCCAGTATTTT
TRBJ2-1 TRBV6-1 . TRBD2 CASSEAGTSFYNEQFF TGTGCCAGCAGTGAAGCCGGGACTAGCTTTTACAATGAGCAGTTCTTC
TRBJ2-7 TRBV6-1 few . CASSEAFFGNYEQYF TGTGCCAGCAGTGAAGCTTTTTTCGGAAACTACGAGCAGTACTTC
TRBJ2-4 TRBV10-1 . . CASSGLTTKDTQYF TGCGCCAGCAGTGGGTTAACTACCAAAGATACTCAGTACTTC
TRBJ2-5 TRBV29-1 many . CSVRGVQETQYF TGCAGCGTCCGAGGGGTCCAGGAGACCCAGTACTTC
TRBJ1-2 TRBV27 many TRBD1 CASRGGQGRGGYTF TGTGCCAGTCGGGGGGGACAGGGGCGAGGCGGCTACACCTTC
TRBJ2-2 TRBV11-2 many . CASSLGAGPPNTGELFF TGTGCCAGCAGCTTAGGGGCCGGCCCCCCGAACACCGGGGAGCTGTTTTTT
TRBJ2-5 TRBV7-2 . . CASSLVVGQQETQYF TGTGCCAGCAGCTTAGTCGTCGGACAGCAAGAGACCCAGTACTTC
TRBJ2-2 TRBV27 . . CASSLGLAKWELFF TGTGCCAGCAGTTTAGGGCTAGCCAAATGGGAGCTGTTTTTT
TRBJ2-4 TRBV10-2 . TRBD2 CAAGPWAKDIQYF TGCGCAGCGGGGCCATGGGCCAAAGACATTCAGTACTTC
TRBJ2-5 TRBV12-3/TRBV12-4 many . CASKWTQAETQYF TGTGCCAGCAAGTGGACTCAGGCGGAGACCCAGTACTTC
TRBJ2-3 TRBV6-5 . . CASSYSIRGGDTQYF TGTGCCAGCAGTTACTCGATCAGGGGGGGAGATACGCAGTATTTT
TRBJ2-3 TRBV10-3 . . CAIPRTGATNTQYF TGTGCCATTCCCCGGACGGGGGCCACAAACACGCAGTACTTT
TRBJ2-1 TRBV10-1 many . CASSDYRDSLNNEQFF TGCGCCAGCAGTGACTACCGGGACTCTCTCAACAATGAGCAGTTCTTC
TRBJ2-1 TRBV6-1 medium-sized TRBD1 CASTPWRTGRFNEQFF TGTGCCAGCACCCCCTGGAGGACAGGGCGGTTCAATGAGCAGTTCTTC
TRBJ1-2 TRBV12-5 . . CASVMAAGAYGYTF TGTGCTAGTGTTATGGCGGCAGGGGCCTATGGCTACACCTTC
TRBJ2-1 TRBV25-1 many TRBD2 CASSSSGGALGEQFF TGTGCCAGCAGTTCTAGCGGGGGGGCATTGGGTGAGCAGTTCTTC
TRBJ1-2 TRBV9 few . CASSVAPQAGTGYTF TGTGCCAGCAGCGTAGCGCCGCAGGCCGGGACCGGCTACACCTTC
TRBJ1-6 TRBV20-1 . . CSARRGSYNSPLHF TGCAGTGCTAGAAGGGGTTCCTATAATTCACCCCTCCACTTT
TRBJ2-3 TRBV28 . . CASSGGGVLATNIQYF TGTGCCAGCAGCGGAGGGGGGGTGCTAGCCACAAACATTCAGTATTTC
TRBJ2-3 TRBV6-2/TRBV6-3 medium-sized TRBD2 CASTDRGLAGGGTDTQYF TGTGCCAGCACCGACAGGGGACTAGCGGGGGGGGGCACAGATACGCAGTATTTT
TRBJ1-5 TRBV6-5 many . CASSQGGQPQHF TGTGCCAGCAGTCAGGGAGGTCAGCCCCAGCATTTT
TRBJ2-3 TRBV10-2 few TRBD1 CASSELGFFEDRDFSDTQYF TGCGCCAGCAGTGAGCTCGGATTTTTTGAGGACAGGGATTTTTCGGATACGCAGTATTTT
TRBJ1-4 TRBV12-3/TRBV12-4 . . CASSLAGENEKLFF TGTGCCAGCAGTTTGGCAGGGGAAAATGAAAAACTGTTTTTT
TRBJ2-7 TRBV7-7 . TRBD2 CASSPAGFSGEQYF TGTGCCAGCAGCCCAGCGGGGTTTTCGGGCGAGCAGTACTTC
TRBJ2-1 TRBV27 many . CASSLVSLAMSSEQFF TGTGCCAGCAGTTTAGTTAGTCTCGCAATGAGCAGTGAGCAGTTCTTC
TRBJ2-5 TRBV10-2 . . CASAGRERETQYF TGCGCCAGCGCGGGACGGGAGAGGGAGACCCAGTACTTC
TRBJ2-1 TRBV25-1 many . CASSETSTPTGYNEQFF TGTGCCAGCAGTGAGACCTCGACCCCCACCGGTTACAATGAGCAGTTCTTC
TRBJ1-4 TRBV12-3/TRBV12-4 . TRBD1 CASRAQTGNNEKLFF TGTGCCAGCAGGGCCCAGACAGGGAATAATGAAAAACTGTTTTTT